A selection of T cell receptor beta chains follows, all from one sample in a study of T cells after yellow fever vaccination. TCRdb re-called the 5' RACE reads with MiXCR, one entry per CDR3 protein. The sample lists a few hundred thousand distinct CDR3 sequences; under 7.5% were seen once. The sequences come from PBMCs, collected 5 days after the yellow fever booster vaccination. The receptor source for this set is a man between 25 and 39 years old who received the YFV17D yellow fever vaccine. Each CDR3 is given with its conserved first and last residue. Fields, in order: J gene, V gene, clone size, CDR3 length, D gene, CDR3 protein, CDR3 DNA. The D gene is left open where the match is weak. Size is omitted from some rows. Given values are once, few, many or a class for expanded clones.

>TRBJ1-2|TRBV25-1|-|13|-
CASSEGDLDGYTF
TGTGCCAGCAGTGAGGGGGACCTAGATGGCTACACCTTC
>TRBJ2-7|TRBV18|-|12|-
CASSPVFYEQYF
TGTGCCAGCTCACCAGTTTTCTACGAGCAGTACTTC
>TRBJ2-1|TRBV4-3|-|15|TRBD2
CASSLSAAGGYEQFF
TGCGCCAGCAGCCTTTCTGCGGCGGGAGGGTATGAGCAGTTCTTC
>TRBJ1-3|TRBV5-5|many|16|TRBD1
CASSLGTGSSGNTIYF
TGTGCCAGCAGCTTGGGGACAGGGAGCTCTGGAAACACCATATATTTT
>TRBJ1-2|TRBV3-1|few|13|-
CASSQGSNYGYTF
TGTGCCAGCAGCCAAGGGAGTAACTATGGCTACACCTTC
>TRBJ2-7|TRBV6-1|-|13|-
CASSKGLNYEQYF
TGTGCCAGCTCAAAGGGACTGAACTACGAGCAGTACTTC
>TRBJ2-1|TRBV6-5|-|11|TRBD1
CASRLTGPEFF
TGTGCCAGCAGGTTGACAGGGCCCGAGTTCTTC
>TRBJ2-1|TRBV12-3/TRBV12-4|many|15|-
CASSFVRAGGHEQFF
TGTGCCAGCAGTTTTGTACGGGCAGGGGGGCATGAGCAGTTCTTC
>TRBJ2-1|TRBV5-1|many|14|-
CASSLGQGTNEQFF
TGCGCCAGCAGCTTGGGGCAGGGTACCAATGAGCAGTTCTTC
>TRBJ1-4|TRBV3-1|many|15|-
CASSQDNLAYEKLFF
TGTGCCAGCAGCCAAGATAATTTAGCCTATGAAAAACTGTTTTTT
>TRBJ2-1|TRBV6-5|many|17|TRBD2
CASSYLLTSGAYNEQFF
TGTGCCAGCAGTTACTTGCTGACTAGCGGGGCTTACAATGAGCAGTTCTTC
>TRBJ2-5|TRBV5-5|few|14|-
CASSFGTFQETQYF
TGTGCCAGCAGCTTTGGGACTTTCCAAGAGACCCAGTACTTC
>TRBJ2-7|TRBV5-6|-|15|TRBD2
CASSHSGRAPYEQYF
TGTGCCAGCAGCCATAGCGGGAGGGCTCCCTACGAGCAGTACTTC
>TRBJ2-7|TRBV28|-|14|-
CASSFLGHGHEQYF
TGTGCCAGCAGTTTTCTAGGACACGGCCACGAGCAGTACTTC
>TRBJ2-3|TRBV5-1|many|13|-
CASSLTSSDTQYF
TGCGCCAGCAGCTTGACTAGTTCGGATACGCAGTATTTT
>TRBJ2-7|TRBV30|few|15|TRBD1
CASHRQGARIYEQYF
TGTGCCTCCCACCGACAGGGAGCCCGTATCTACGAGCAGTACTTC
>TRBJ2-7|TRBV5-4|few|15|TRBD1
CASSKGGQGAYEQYF
TGTGCCAGCAGCAAGGGGGGACAGGGGGCCTACGAGCAGTACTTC
>TRBJ2-7|TRBV5-8|many|14|-
CASSLWGDAYEQYF
TGTGCCAGCAGCTTGTGGGGGGATGCCTACGAGCAGTACTTC
>TRBJ2-7|TRBV3-1|many|14|-
CASTRMPGVYEQYF
TGTGCCAGTACCCGCATGCCGGGAGTCTACGAGCAGTACTTC
>TRBJ2-4|TRBV21-1|-|16|-
CASSALGTGAKNIQYF
TGTGCCAGCAGCGCGTTGGGGACAGGGGCCAAAAACATTCAGTACTTC
>TRBJ2-1|TRBV12-3/TRBV12-4|many|14|-
CASSFTGSYNEQFF
TGTGCCAGCAGTTTTACGGGGTCCTACAATGAGCAGTTCTTC
>TRBJ2-4|TRBV4-3|many|14|-
CASSQNMRGAIQYF
TGCGCCAGCAGCCAGAATATGCGGGGTGCCATTCAGTACTTC
>TRBJ2-3|TRBV15|few|18|TRBD2
CATSAPDFSGRSADTQYF
TGTGCCACCAGCGCCCCCGATTTTAGCGGGAGGTCCGCAGATACGCAGTATTTT
>TRBJ2-2|TRBV7-2|many|14|-
CASSSNPSTGELFF
TGTGCCAGCAGCTCCAACCCTAGCACCGGGGAGCTGTTTTTT
>TRBJ2-2|TRBV6-2/TRBV6-3|few|18|TRBD2
CASSRAGLAEPNTGELFF
TGTGCCAGCAGTCGAGCAGGACTAGCGGAGCCGAACACCGGGGAGCTGTTTTTT
>TRBJ2-7|TRBV29-1|few|13|-
CSVGDSLFYEQYF
TGCAGCGTTGGAGACAGCCTTTTCTACGAGCAGTACTTC
>TRBJ1-2|TRBV7-2|-|15|-
CASSPPTGLPMGESF
TGTGCCAGCAGCCCCCCCACCGGCCTACCGATGGGGGAGTCCTTC
>TRBJ2-1|TRBV28|few|14|TRBD2
CVTRGGIVSNEQFF
TGTGTCACGAGGGGAGGGATAGTGAGCAATGAGCAGTTCTTC
>TRBJ1-1|TRBV21-1|many|14|-
CASSKGHQNTEAFF
TGTGCCAGCAGCAAAGGTCACCAAAACACTGAAGCTTTCTTT
>TRBJ2-7|TRBV6-2/TRBV6-3|many|15|-
CASRPTLAVHYEQYF
TGTGCCAGCAGACCTACTTTAGCGGTTCACTACGAGCAGTACTTC
>TRBJ2-1|TRBV20-1|many|13|TRBD2
CSALSGRSNEQFF
TGCAGTGCCCTTAGCGGGAGGTCAAATGAGCAGTTCTTC
>TRBJ1-3|TRBV29-1|few|13|-
CSYQQGSGNTIYF
TGCAGCTACCAACAGGGCTCTGGAAACACCATATATTTT
>TRBJ2-1|TRBV7-6|-|15|-
CASSSLFSGYNEQFF
TGTGCCAGCAGCTCGCTCTTTAGCGGATACAATGAGCAGTTCTTC
>TRBJ2-2|TRBV19|few|17|TRBD1
CASSQRGQGEKTGELFF
TGTGCCAGTAGTCAAAGAGGACAGGGGGAAAAAACCGGGGAGCTGTTTTTT
>TRBJ2-7|TRBV7-2|many|14|-
CASSQDRDHYEQYF
TGTGCCAGCAGCCAGGACAGAGACCACTACGAGCAGTACTTC
>TRBJ1-5|TRBV19|few|15|-
CASRSRGDSNQPQHF
TGTGCCAGTAGATCGAGGGGAGATAGCAATCAGCCCCAGCATTTT
>TRBJ2-6|TRBV7-2|few|13|-
CASSRAWANVLTF
TGTGCCAGCAGCCGCGCATGGGCCAACGTCCTGACTTTC
>TRBJ2-1|TRBV28|few|12|-
CATPSPFGEQFF
TGTGCCACCCCAAGCCCGTTCGGTGAGCAGTTCTTC
>TRBJ2-7|TRBV5-4|few|15|TRBD2
CASSTPGLGSHEQYF
TGTGCCAGCAGCACACCGGGACTAGGGTCCCACGAGCAGTACTTC
>TRBJ2-7|TRBV7-2|few|15|-
CASSWLSGYGYEQYF
TGTGCCAGCAGCTGGCTTAGCGGATACGGATACGAGCAGTACTTC
>TRBJ2-7|TRBV30|many|13|-
CAWSVGGAGEQYF
TGTGCCTGGAGTGTAGGAGGTGCGGGAGAGCAGTACTTC
>TRBJ2-5|TRBV18|few|13|-
CASSPPDPETQYF
TGTGCCAGCTCACCACCGGATCCTGAGACCCAGTACTTC
>TRBJ2-1|TRBV6-1|-|18|-
CASLFRAAAGSSYNEQFF
TGTGCCAGCCTATTTCGGGCAGCGGCCGGAAGCTCCTACAATGAGCAGTTCTTC